One T cell receptor (beta chain) is described in this entry. Antigen unknown. Germline V lookup: CDR1 MGHRA, CDR2 YSYEKL. Trimming left V 0 bases short and J 8 bases short, with 14 bases between. The CDR3 sequence is 15 residues long. The data originate from a study of T cell responses to AZD1222 COVID-19 vaccine. Data came from immunoSEQ multiplex PCR; TCRdb stores just in-frame clones and leaves some out. The sample shows over 110,000 clones, 80% to 95% of them seen only once. Whole-study findings and limits: Nearly half of spike-specific TCRs reportedly target unmutated variant regions. There were mostly white British donors and more females than males, and clonal diversity was possibly underestimated. Along spike, vaccine-associated CD4 TCRs were found throughout, with dominance at 160-218 and 743-854. At study baseline, merely six AZD1222 recipients were seropositive.

This TCR came from an adult in good health. The rearrangement links TRBV4-1 to TRBJ2-1; TRBD1 is a possible D gene (5 bases). The source material was peripheral blood, sampled on day 0 of AZD1222 vaccination. The CDR3 here is CASSQDRTGNYEQFF. The CDR3 DNA follows: TGCGCCAGCAGCCAAGATCGAACAGGTAATTATGAGCAGTTCTTC.